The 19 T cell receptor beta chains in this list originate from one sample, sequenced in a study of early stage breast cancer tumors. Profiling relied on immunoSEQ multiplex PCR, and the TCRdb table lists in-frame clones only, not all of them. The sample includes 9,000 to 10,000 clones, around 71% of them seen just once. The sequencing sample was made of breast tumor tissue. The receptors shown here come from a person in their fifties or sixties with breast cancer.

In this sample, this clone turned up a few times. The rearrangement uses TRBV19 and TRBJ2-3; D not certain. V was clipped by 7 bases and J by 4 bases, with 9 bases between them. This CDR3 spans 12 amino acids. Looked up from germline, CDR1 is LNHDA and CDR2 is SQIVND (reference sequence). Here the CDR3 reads CASTRAADTQYF. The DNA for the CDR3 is TGTGCCAGTACCCGGGCGGCAGATACGCAGTATTTT.

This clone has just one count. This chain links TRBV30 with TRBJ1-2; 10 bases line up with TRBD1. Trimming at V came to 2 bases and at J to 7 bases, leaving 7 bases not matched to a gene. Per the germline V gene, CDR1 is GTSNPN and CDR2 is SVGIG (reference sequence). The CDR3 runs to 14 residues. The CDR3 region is CAWSIGQGGGGYTF. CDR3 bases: TGTGCCTGGAGTATCGGACAGGGGGGCGGTGGCTACACCTTC.

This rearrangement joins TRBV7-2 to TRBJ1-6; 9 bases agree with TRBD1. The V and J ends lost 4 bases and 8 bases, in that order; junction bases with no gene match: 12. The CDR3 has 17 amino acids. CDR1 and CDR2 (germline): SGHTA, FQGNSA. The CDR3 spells CASSYTGTGSPDSPLHF. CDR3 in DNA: TGTGCCAGCAGCTACACCGGGACAGGGAGCCCCGATTCACCCCTCCACTTT.

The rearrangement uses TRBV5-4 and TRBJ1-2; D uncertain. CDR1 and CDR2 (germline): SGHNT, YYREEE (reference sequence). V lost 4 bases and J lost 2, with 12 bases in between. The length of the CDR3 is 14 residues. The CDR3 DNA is TGTGCCAGCAGCACGGCCCCCCAGAACTATGGCTACACCTTC. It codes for CASSTAPQNYGYTF.

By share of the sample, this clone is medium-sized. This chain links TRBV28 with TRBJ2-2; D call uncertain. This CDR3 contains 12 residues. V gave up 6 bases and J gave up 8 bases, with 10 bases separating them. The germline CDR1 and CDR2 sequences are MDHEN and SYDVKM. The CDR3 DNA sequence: TGTGCCAGCAGCCCTAGAGCGGGGGAGCTGTTTTTT. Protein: CASSPRAGELFF.

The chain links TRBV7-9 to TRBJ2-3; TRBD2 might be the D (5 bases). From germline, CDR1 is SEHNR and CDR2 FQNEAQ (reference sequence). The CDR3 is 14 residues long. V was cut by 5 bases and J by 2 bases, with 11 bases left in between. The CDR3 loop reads CASSVASITDTQYF. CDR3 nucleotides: TGTGCCAGCAGCGTCGCTAGCATCACAGATACGCAGTATTTT.

CDR3 sequence reads: CAWSWDFTDTQYF. The CDR3 DNA follows: TGTGCCTGGAGTTGGGACTTCACAGATACGCAGTATTTT. The chain employs TRBV30 and TRBJ2-3; TRBD2 is a possible D gene (6 bases). V lost 2 bases and J 2 bases, leaving 8 bases between the germline ends. The CDR3 consists of 13 residues. The germline CDR1 and CDR2 sequences are GTSNPN and SVGIG (reference sequence).

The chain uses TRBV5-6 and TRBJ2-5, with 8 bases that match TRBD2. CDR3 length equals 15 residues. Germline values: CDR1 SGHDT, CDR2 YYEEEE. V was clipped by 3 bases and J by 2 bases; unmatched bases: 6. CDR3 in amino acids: CASSSSLADQETQYF. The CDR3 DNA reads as TGTGCCAGCAGCTCATCACTAGCGGATCAAGAGACCCAGTACTTC.

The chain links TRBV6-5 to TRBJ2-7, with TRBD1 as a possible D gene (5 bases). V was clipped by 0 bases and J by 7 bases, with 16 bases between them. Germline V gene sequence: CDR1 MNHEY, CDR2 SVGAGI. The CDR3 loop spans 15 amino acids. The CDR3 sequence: CASSYSQGLSREQYF. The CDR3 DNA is TGTGCCAGCAGTTACTCGCAGGGATTGTCGAGGGAGCAGTACTTC.

CDR3 nucleotide sequence: TGTGCCAGCAGCGTAGAGGGACTAGCGGGAGCAAATACGCAGTATTTT. Its translation: CASSVEGLAGANTQYF. The chain is built from TRBV9 and TRBJ2-3, with 14 bases fitting TRBD2. Trimming took 0 bases from V and 7 from J; bases not matched to a gene: 4. CDR1 and CDR2 from the germline V gene are SGDLS and YYNGEE. The CDR3 length is 16 residues.

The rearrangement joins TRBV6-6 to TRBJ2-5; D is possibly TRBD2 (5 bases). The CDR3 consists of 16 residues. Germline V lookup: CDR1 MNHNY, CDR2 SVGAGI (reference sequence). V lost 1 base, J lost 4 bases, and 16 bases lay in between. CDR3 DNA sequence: TGTGCCAGCAGTTACTGGGCTAGCTCGAACTTAGAGACCCAGTACTTC. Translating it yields CASSYWASSNLETQYF.

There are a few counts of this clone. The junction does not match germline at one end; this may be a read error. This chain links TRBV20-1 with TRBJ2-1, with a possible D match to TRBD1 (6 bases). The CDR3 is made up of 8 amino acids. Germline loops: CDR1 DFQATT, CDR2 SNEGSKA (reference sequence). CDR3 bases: TGCAGTGCCGTTCAGGGGATCTTC. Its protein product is CSAVQGIF.

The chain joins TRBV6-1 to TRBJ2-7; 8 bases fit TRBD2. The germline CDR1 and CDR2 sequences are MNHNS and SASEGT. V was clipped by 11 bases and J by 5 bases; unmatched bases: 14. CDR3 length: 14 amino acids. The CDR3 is CACSGGRVIDEQYF. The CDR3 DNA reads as TGTGCCTGCTCGGGGGGGCGGGTAATCGACGAGCAGTACTTC.

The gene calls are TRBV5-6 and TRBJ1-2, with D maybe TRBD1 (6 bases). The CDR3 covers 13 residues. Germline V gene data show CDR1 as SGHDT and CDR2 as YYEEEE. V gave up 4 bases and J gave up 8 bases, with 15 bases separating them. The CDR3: CASSPPRGHGYTF. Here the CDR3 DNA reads TGTGCCAGCAGCCCGCCCCGGGGGCACGGCTACACCTTC.

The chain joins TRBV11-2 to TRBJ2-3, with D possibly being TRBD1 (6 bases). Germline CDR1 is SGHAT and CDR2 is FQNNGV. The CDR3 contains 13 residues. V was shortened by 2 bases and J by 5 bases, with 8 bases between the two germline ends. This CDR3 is CASSLQGLDTQYF. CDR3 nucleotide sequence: TGTGCCAGCAGCTTACAGGGGTTAGATACGCAGTATTTT.

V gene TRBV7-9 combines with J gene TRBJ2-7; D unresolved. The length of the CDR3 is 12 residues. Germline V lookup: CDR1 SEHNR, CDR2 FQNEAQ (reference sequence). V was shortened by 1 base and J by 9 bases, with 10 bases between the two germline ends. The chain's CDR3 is CASSLGPYVQYF. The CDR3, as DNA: TGTGCCAGCAGCTTAGGCCCATATGTGCAGTACTTC. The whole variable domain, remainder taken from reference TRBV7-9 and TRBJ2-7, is DTGVSQNPRHKITKRGQNVTFRCDPISEHNRLYWYRQTLGQGPEFLTYFQNEAQLEKSRLLSDRFSAERPKGSFSTLEIQRTEQGDSAMYLCASSLGPYVQYFGPGTRLTVT.

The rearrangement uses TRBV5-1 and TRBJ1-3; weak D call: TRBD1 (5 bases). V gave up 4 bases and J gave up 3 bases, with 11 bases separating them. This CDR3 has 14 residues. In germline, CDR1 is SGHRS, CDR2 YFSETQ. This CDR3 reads CASSQGGVGNTIYF. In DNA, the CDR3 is TGCGCCAGCAGCCAGGGAGGGGTTGGAAACACCATATATTTT. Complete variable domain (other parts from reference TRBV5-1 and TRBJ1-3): KAGVTQTPRYLIKTRGQQVTLSCSPISGHRSVSWYQQTPGQGLQFLFEYFSETQRNKGNFPGRFSGRQFSNSRSEMNVSTLELGDSALYLCASSQGGVGNTIYFGEGSWLTVV.

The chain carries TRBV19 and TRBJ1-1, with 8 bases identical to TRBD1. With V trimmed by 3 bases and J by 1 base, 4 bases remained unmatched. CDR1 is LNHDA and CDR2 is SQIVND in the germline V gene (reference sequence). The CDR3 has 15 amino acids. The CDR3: CASSIQGAANTEAFF. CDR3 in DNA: TGTGCCAGTAGTATCCAGGGGGCCGCGAACACTGAAGCTTTCTTT.

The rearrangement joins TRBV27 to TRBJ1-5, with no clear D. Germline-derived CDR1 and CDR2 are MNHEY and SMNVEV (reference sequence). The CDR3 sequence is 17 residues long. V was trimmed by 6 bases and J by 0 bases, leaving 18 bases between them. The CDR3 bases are TGTGCCAGCAGCCCTGAGGATAGCGCCAATAGCAATCAGCCCCAGCATTTT. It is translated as CASSPEDSANSNQPQHF.